Listed below are T cell receptor beta chains from one sample, sequenced in a study of shared clonotypes between healthy human individuals. Data came from immunoSEQ multiplex PCR; TCRdb stores just in-frame clones and leaves some out. The table records around 720,000 clones, around 78% of them present only once. The sequencing input was memory CD4+ T cells sorted from blood. Receptor source: a woman in her twenties or thirties in good health. Both conserved end residues are part of each CDR3. Each record gives: J gene, clone size, D gene, V gene, CDR3 DNA, CDR3 protein. The D gene is left open where the match is weak. The size entry is marked missing in some rows and otherwise reads once, few, many or a size class.

TRBJ2-5	NA	TRBD1	TRBV5-1	TGCGCCAGCAGGACAGGGGACCAGGAGACCCAGTACTTC	CASRTGDQETQYF
TRBJ1-2	NA	NA	TRBV29-1	TGCAGCGTTGCGGACAGCTTATATGGCTACACCTTC	CSVADSLYGYTF
TRBJ2-7	NA	TRBD2	TRBV5-1	TGCGCCAGCAGCACAGCGGGAAGGTACTACGAGCAGTACTTC	CASSTAGRYYEQYF
TRBJ2-3	few	NA	TRBV2	TGTGCCAGCAGTGATGAGAATACGCAGTATTTT	CASSDENTQYF
TRBJ2-2	NA	NA	TRBV6-1	TGTGCCAGCAGGCAAGGGACGGCGAACACCGGGGAGCTGTTTTTT	CASRQGTANTGELFF
TRBJ2-1	many	NA	TRBV4-2	TGTGCCAGCAGCCAAGGCCAGGGCCCTTGGAATGAGCAGTTCTTC	CASSQGQGPWNEQFF
TRBJ2-4	NA	NA	TRBV28	TGTGCCAGCAGTGCCCCGGGCGGGTTGAAAAACATTCAGTACTTC	CASSAPGGLKNIQYF
TRBJ2-7	few	TRBD2	TRBV5-1	TGCGCCAGCAGCCCCGGGACTAGCGGAAACGAGCAGTACTTC	CASSPGTSGNEQYF
TRBJ1-5	few	TRBD1	TRBV19	TGTGCCAGTACATCCGGACAGGGTTATCAGCCCCAGCATTTT	CASTSGQGYQPQHF
TRBJ1-5	NA	TRBD1	TRBV6-5	TGTGCCAGCAGGGGACAGGGAGGCAATCAGCCCCAGCATTTT	CASRGQGGNQPQHF
TRBJ2-2	NA	NA	TRBV7-6	TGTGCCAGCAGCAAAGAGGGGGTGGGCACCGGGGAGCTGTTTTTT	CASSKEGVGTGELFF
TRBJ2-5	NA	NA	TRBV2	TGTGCCAGCACCGTCGCTAACAACCAAGAGACCCAGTACTTC	CASTVANNQETQYF
TRBJ2-3	NA	TRBD2	TRBV5-1	TGCGCCAGCAGCTTGGCACTAGCGGGCAGAAGCACAGATACGCAGTATTTT	CASSLALAGRSTDTQYF
TRBJ2-7	once	TRBD2	TRBV6-1	TGTGCCAGCAGTTTTACCGGACTAGCCGACTACGAGCAGTACTTC	CASSFTGLADYEQYF
TRBJ1-5	NA	NA	TRBV19	TGTGCCAGTAGTTCCCTATATAGCAATCAGCCCCAGCATTTT	CASSSLYSNQPQHF
TRBJ1-1	NA	NA	TRBV5-1	TGCGCCAGCAGCTTTCCGGGCACTGAAGCTTTCTTT	CASSFPGTEAFF
TRBJ1-5	NA	TRBD1	TRBV28	TGTGCCAGCAGTTCCCGGGGACAGGGTCGGGGTCAGCCCCAGCATTTT	CASSSRGQGRGQPQHF
TRBJ2-2	NA	NA	TRBV11-2	TGTGCCAGCAGCTCCGTGGGGATGGGGGAGCTGTTTTTT	CASSSVGMGELFF
TRBJ1-1	NA	NA	TRBV7-9	TGTGCCAGCAGCCCCCAGACGAACACTGAAGCTTTCTTT	CASSPQTNTEAFF
TRBJ1-5	once	NA	TRBV18	TGTGCCAGCTCACCTGGACCTAATCAGCCCCAGCATTTT	CASSPGPNQPQHF
TRBJ1-5	few	NA	TRBV28	TGTGCCAGCAGTCCCCCGTTGGAGCGGGGACCCCAGCATTTT	CASSPPLERGPQHF
TRBJ2-3	few	TRBD2	TRBV7-3	TGTGCCAGCAGCTTAAAAGCGGAAGCGGGGGCAGATACGCAGTATTTT	CASSLKAEAGADTQYF
TRBJ1-3	once	TRBD1	TRBV7-8	TGTGCCAGCAGCTTAGACAGGGGGCCTGTTTCGTATGGAAACACCATATATTTT	CASSLDRGPVSYGNTIYF
TRBJ1-1	many	NA	TRBV30	TGTGCCTGGGTTGGGCAGGCCTACACTGAAGCTTTCTTT	CAWVGQAYTEAFF
TRBJ2-6	NA	NA	TRBV6-6	TGTGCCAGCATAGGGTTGGGGACTGGGGCCAACGTCCTGACTTTC	CASIGLGTGANVLTF
TRBJ2-5	once	NA	TRBV4-2	TGTGCCAGCAGCCAAGATGGGGCAGGAACCCAAGAGACCCAGTACTTC	CASSQDGAGTQETQYF
TRBJ2-3	NA	NA	TRBV27	TGTGCCAGCGCGACAGACACAGATACGCAGTATTTT	CASATDTDTQYF
TRBJ2-1	NA	TRBD2	TRBV9	TGTGCCAGCAGCGGCGGGACTAGCCCCTACAATGAGCAGTTCTTC	CASSGGTSPYNEQFF
TRBJ2-7	NA	NA	TRBV28	TGTGCCAGCACCAGAGTGGACGAGCAGTACTTC	CASTRVDEQYF
TRBJ2-1	NA	TRBD2	TRBV5-1	TGCGCCAGCAGCCCCACTAGCGGGAACAGTGAGCAGTTCTTC	CASSPTSGNSEQFF
TRBJ1-5	NA	TRBD1	TRBV19	TGTGCCAGTAGTTCAAGGGGACAGGGGATAATATGGCCCCAGCATTTT	CASSSRGQGIIWPQHF
TRBJ2-7	NA	TRBD1	TRBV29-1	TGCAGCGTTGAAGCGCGCAGGGGGTACGAGCAGTACTTC	CSVEARRGYEQYF
TRBJ2-1	NA	NA	TRBV6-1	TGTGCCAGCAGTAACAGCTTCAATGAGCAGTTCTTC	CASSNSFNEQFF
TRBJ2-7	NA	TRBD2	TRBV7-9	TGTGCCAGCAGCACCCAGGGGACTAGCGGCGAGCAGTACTTC	CASSTQGTSGEQYF
TRBJ2-1	few	TRBD2	TRBV6-5	TGTGCCAGCAGTTATCTCCTTAGCGGGACCGCGAATGAGCAGTTCTTC	CASSYLLSGTANEQFF
TRBJ1-1	NA	NA	TRBV6-1	TGTGCCAGTGCATACAGCGAGCAGAACACTGAAGCTTTCTTT	CASAYSEQNTEAFF
TRBJ2-3	NA	NA	TRBV5-1	TGCGCCAGCAGCTTGCGAGTAGGGGAGGAAGATACGCAGTATTTT	CASSLRVGEEDTQYF
TRBJ2-3	NA	TRBD2	TRBV27	TGTGCCAGCAGTGGAAGACTAGCGGGACTCACAGATACGCAGTATTTT	CASSGRLAGLTDTQYF
TRBJ2-3	NA	NA	TRBV11-3	TGTGCCAGCAGCTTAGGGGGCGGCACAGATACGCAGTATTTT	CASSLGGGTDTQYF
TRBJ1-4	NA	NA	TRBV9	TGTGCCAGCAGCGGATCCGGGACCGATGAAAAACTGTTTTTT	CASSGSGTDEKLFF
TRBJ2-5	NA	TRBD2	TRBV27	TGTGCCAGCAAACCCCGTAGCGGGCTTACCGTACCCCAAGAGACCCAGTACTTC	CASKPRSGLTVPQETQYF
TRBJ1-4	NA	NA	TRBV28	TGTGCCAGCAGGAAGAATGGTGCAACTAATGAAAAACTGTTTTTT	CASRKNGATNEKLFF
TRBJ2-2	NA	TRBD1	TRBV11-2	TGTGCCAGCAGCCCCCGTGGGACAGGAGACACCGGGGAGCTGTTTTTT	CASSPRGTGDTGELFF
TRBJ2-2	many	NA	TRBV5-6	TGTGCCAGCAGCTTATTCTCCGTTCGAAACACCGGGGAGCTGTTTTTT	CASSLFSVRNTGELFF
TRBJ1-2	NA	TRBD1	TRBV5-6	TGTGCCAGCAGCTTGGTGGGACAGCATAACTATGGCTACACCTTC	CASSLVGQHNYGYTF
TRBJ1-5	NA	NA	TRBV10-3	TGTGCCATCAGTGAGGAGGAGGGAGCTCAGCCCCAGCATTTT	CAISEEEGAQPQHF
TRBJ1-3	NA	NA	TRBV5-6	TGTGCCAGCAGCCTACAGGGCGGAAACACCATATATTTT	CASSLQGGNTIYF
TRBJ1-6	NA	NA	TRBV5-6	TGTGCCAGCAGCTCCGCGGCGGCACCCCTCCACTTT	CASSSAAAPLHF
TRBJ1-2	NA	NA	TRBV28	TGTGCCAGCAGCCTTGTCCCCTATGGCTACACCTTC	CASSLVPYGYTF
TRBJ2-7	NA	TRBD1	TRBV19	TGTGCCAGTGCCGAGGGGACAGGGGGCGTCGAGCAGTACTTC	CASAEGTGGVEQYF
TRBJ2-7	NA	NA	TRBV7-2	TGTGCATGTAAGGAGGGGGGGACGGTCTCCTACGAGCAGTACTTC	CACKEGGTVSYEQYF
TRBJ2-7	NA	NA	TRBV10-3	TGTGCCATCAGTGAGGTCTCCTACGAGCAGTACTTC	CAISEVSYEQYF
TRBJ1-2	NA	NA	TRBV7-2	TGTGCCAGCAGCCTAGACGTGGATAGGGGCTACACCTTC	CASSLDVDRGYTF
TRBJ1-4	NA	NA	TRBV6-1	TGTGCCAGCAGTGCAAGGGGAGGCTTGGACGGAAAACTGTTTTTT	CASSARGGLDGKLFF
TRBJ2-2	NA	TRBD1	TRBV7-7	TGTGCCAGCAGCTTAGTTGCAGGGGGCTCCGGGGAGCTGTTTTTT	CASSLVAGGSGELFF
TRBJ2-1	NA	TRBD2	TRBV18	TGTGCCAGCTCACCGGCGGGAGGGCTCAACAATGAGCAGTTCTTC	CASSPAGGLNNEQFF
TRBJ1-2	NA	NA	TRBV28	TGTGCCAGCAGTTTACTCGTCGGATCCTATGGCTACACCTTC	CASSLLVGSYGYTF